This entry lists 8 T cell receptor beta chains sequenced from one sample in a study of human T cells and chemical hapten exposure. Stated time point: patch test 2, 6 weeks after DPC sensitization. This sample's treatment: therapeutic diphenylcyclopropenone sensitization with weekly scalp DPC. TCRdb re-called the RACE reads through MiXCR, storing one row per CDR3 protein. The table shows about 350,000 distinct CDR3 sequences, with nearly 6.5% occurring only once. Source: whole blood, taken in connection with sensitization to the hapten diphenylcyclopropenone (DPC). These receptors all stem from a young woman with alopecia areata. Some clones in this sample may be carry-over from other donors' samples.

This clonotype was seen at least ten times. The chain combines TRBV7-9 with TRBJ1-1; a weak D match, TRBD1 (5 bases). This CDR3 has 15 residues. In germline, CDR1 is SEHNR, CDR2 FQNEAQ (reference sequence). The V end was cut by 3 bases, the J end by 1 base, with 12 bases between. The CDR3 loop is CASSLETVQNTEAFF. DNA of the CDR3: TGTGCCAGCAGCTTGGAGACAGTTCAGAACACTGAAGCTTTCTTT.

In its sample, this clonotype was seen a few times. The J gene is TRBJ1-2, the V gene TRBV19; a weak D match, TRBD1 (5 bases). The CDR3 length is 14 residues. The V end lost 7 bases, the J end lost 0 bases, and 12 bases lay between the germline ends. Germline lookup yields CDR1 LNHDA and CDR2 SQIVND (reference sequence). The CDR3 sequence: CASKIDRPNYGYTF. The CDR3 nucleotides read TGTGCCAGTAAGATCGACAGACCTAACTATGGCTACACCTTC.

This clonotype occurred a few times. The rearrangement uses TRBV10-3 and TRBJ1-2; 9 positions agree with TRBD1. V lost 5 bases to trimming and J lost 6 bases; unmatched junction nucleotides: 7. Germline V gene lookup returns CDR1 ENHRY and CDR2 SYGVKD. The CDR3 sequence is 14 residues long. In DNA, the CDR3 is TGTGCCATCAGTCTCGGACAGGGGAAGAATGGCTACACCTTC. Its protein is CAISLGQGKNGYTF.

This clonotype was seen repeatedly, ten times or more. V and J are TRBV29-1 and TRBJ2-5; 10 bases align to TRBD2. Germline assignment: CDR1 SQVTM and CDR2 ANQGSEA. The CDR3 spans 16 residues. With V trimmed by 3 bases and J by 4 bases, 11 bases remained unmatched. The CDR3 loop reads CSVDPQLAGGLETQYF. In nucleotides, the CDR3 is TGCAGCGTTGACCCCCAATTAGCGGGGGGCTTAGAGACCCAGTACTTC.

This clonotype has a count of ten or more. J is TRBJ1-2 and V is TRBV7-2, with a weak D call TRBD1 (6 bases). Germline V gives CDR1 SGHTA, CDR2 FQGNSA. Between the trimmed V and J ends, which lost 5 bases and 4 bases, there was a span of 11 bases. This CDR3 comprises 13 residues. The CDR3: CASSPTGGYGYTF. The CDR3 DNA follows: TGTGCCAGCAGCCCGACAGGAGGCTATGGCTACACCTTC.

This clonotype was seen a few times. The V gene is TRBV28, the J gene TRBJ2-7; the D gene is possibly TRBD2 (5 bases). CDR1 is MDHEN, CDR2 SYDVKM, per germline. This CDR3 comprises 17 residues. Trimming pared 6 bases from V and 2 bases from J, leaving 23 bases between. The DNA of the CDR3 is TGTGCCAGCAGCTCCACGGGGTATTCAGGAGCTACCTACGAGCAGTACTTC. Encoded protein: CASSSTGYSGATYEQYF.

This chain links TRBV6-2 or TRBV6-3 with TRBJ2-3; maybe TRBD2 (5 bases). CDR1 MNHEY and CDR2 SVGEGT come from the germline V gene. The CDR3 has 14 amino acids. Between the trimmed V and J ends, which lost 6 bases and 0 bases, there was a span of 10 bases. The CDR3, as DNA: TGTGCCAGCAGCAGAGCGGAGAGCACAGATACGCAGTATTTT. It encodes CASSRAESTDTQYF.

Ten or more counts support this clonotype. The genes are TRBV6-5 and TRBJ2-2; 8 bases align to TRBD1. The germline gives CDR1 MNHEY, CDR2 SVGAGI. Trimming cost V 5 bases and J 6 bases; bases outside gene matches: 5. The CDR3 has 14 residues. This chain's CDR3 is CASSTGQGAGELFF. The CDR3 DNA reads TGTGCCAGCAGTACTGGACAGGGCGCCGGGGAGCTGTTTTTT.